The subject of this entry is one T cell receptor beta chain. What it binds is unknown. Trimming shortened V by 1 base and J by 3 bases, and 8 bases separated the two germline ends. From germline, CDR1 is SGHNT and CDR2 YENEEA. CDR3 length: 14 amino acids. This entry belongs to a study of T cells in localized non-small cell lung cancer. The study's findings and limits: Patients showing higher blood T cell density tended to see longer overall survival. Adjacent lung tissue had a median about 50 of the top 100 clones found in the tumor. Uninvolved adjacent lung showed peak T cell clonality, exceeding tumor.

The method was immunoSEQ multiplex PCR; TCRdb's version includes in-frame clones alone and lacks a portion of them. The table lists tens of thousands of clones, around 90% of them singletons, with about 2.1% in the top ten. The chain uses TRBV11-3 and TRBJ2-3, with D possibly matching TRBD1 (6 bases). This sequence was found in a woman between 35 and 70 years old with stage I lung adenocarcinoma. The material was peripheral blood, obtained before any cancer treatment. For the CDR3, the DNA is TGTGCCAGCAGCTTAGGACAGGCAACAGATACGCAGTATTTT. Its protein product is CASSLGQATDTQYF.